This T cell receptor beta chain was profiled in a study of blood T cell repertoires in COVID-19. As handled by the study authors: Researchers report that nucleated cell counts were estimated from reference gene primer amplification. This table comes from immunoSEQ multiplex PCR, and its TCRdb copy is limited to in-frame clones, with some not included. V and J calls and clone size follow that table, whereas D and trimming were derived from the DNA. The repertoire holds 110,000 or so clones, with 70% to 90% as singletons. The CDR3 length is 17 residues. Germline V lookup: CDR1 SGDLS, CDR2 YYNGEE. Germline trimming cut 3 bases from V and 7 bases from J; bases unmatched to any gene: 16.

The origin of this receptor is a human donor in a cohort sampled during active COVID-19. The material sequenced was peripheral blood. This rearrangement joins TRBV9 to TRBJ2-1; 7 nucleotides agree with TRBD2. The CDR3 spells CASSGTNGGRAGNEQFF. The DNA of the CDR3 is TGTGCCAGCAGCGGGACTAATGGGGGGAGGGCGGGGAATGAGCAGTTCTTC.